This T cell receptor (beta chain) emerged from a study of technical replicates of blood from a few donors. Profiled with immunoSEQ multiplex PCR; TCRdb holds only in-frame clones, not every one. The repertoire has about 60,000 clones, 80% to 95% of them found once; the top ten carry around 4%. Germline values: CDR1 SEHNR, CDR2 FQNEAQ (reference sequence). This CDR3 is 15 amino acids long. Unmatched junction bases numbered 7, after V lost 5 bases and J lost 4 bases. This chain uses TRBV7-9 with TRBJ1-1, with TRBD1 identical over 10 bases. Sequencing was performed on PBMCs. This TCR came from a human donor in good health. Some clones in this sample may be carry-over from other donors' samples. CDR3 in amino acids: CASSLGTGVSTEAFF. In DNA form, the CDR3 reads TGTGCCAGCAGCCTTGGGACAGGGGTGAGCACTGAAGCTTTCTTT.